The following is a T cell receptor beta chain sequence with its context. Time point: recipient sample about 28 days before transplant, after cytoreduction. This CDR3 contains 13 residues. CDR1 SGHRS and CDR2 YFSETQ come from the germline V gene. Between the trimmed V and J ends, which lost 4 bases and 4 bases, there was a span of 12 bases. Method: immunoSEQ multiplex PCR; TCRdb's copy keeps in-frame clones and lacks some. The table includes more than 70,000 clones, approximately 95% detected once. This sample was taken from a study of T cell clonotyping in hematopoietic cell transplantation. The chain is built from TRBV5-1 and TRBJ2-7, with D possibly being TRBD1 or TRBD2 (5 bases each). The source is a woman aged 45-65 years with acute myeloid leukemia. Some clones in this sample may be carry-over from other donors' samples. The source was peripheral blood mononuclear cells, collected before stem cell transplant. The CDR3, as DNA: TGCGCCAGCAGCAACTTGGGGGAATACGAGCAGTACTTC. It specifies CASSNLGEYEQYF.